A selection of T cell receptor beta chains follows, all from one sample in a study of early T cells in non-severe SARS-CoV-2 infection. Using its own MiXCR run on the 5' RACE reads, TCRdb lists one record per CDR3 protein. Among fewer than 100,000 distinct CDR3 sequences, about 11% were seen once, and the ten largest hold approximately 4.5%. Sequencing was carried out using whole blood. Receptors were obtained from an adult who was a healthcare worker with PCR-confirmed SARS-CoV-2 infection or an uninfected control (not recorded which). Both conserved end residues are part of each CDR3. The D gene is left open where the match is weak. Clone size is shown for a subset of rows, as once, few, many or a class of expanded clone.

d_call,clone_size,v_call,j_call,cdr3_nt,cdr3_aa
-,many,TRBV2,TRBJ1-1,TGTGCCAGCAGGCTCCGGGGGGCCGAGGCTGAAGCTTTCTTT,CASRLRGAEAEAFF
TRBD2,many,TRBV7-3,TRBJ2-3,TGTGCCAGCAGTCCAGGACTAGCAAAGAGCACAGATACGCAGTATTTT,CASSPGLAKSTDTQYF
-,many,TRBV20-1,TRBJ2-5,TGCAGTGCTAAGTATCCTAGCCAAGAGACCCAGTACTTC,CSAKYPSQETQYF
-,many,TRBV30,TRBJ2-5,TGTGCCTGGAGTGTACCGGAGGACGAAGAGACCCAGTACTTC,CAWSVPEDEETQYF
TRBD1,-,TRBV5-1,TRBJ1-4,TGCGCCAGCAGCTTGGGACCGGGACAGGGGGCTGAAAAACTGTTTTTT,CASSLGPGQGAEKLFF
-,many,TRBV20-1,TRBJ1-2,TGCAGTGCTAGGTTCCCCAAACGGGGGTCTTATGGCTACACCTTC,CSARFPKRGSYGYTF
-,-,TRBV7-9,TRBJ2-7,TGTGCCAGCAGCTTAGATTACGGACAAGGAAGATTC,CASSLDYGQGRF
TRBD2,many,TRBV2,TRBJ2-5,TGTGCCAGCAGTGCCGGGGGGACCCAAGAGACCCAGTACTTC,CASSAGGTQETQYF
-,many,TRBV7-2,TRBJ2-7,TGTGCCAGCAGCCTCGGTGGAGGAGCCTACGAGCAGTACTTC,CASSLGGGAYEQYF
TRBD2,-,TRBV5-6,TRBJ2-7,TGTGCCAGCAGCTTGGCAGTAGCGGGGGGAGGTTACGAGCAGTACTTC,CASSLAVAGGGYEQYF
-,many,TRBV12-3/TRBV12-4,TRBJ2-3,TGTGCCAGCAGTTCACTAGAAGTGGCAGATACGCAGTATTTT,CASSSLEVADTQYF
-,many,TRBV29-1,TRBJ1-2,TGCAGCGTTGACAACTATGGCTACACCTTC,CSVDNYGYTF
TRBD1,-,TRBV7-6,TRBJ2-2,TGTGCCAGCAGCAATGGACAGGGCAGGCAGCTGTTTTTT,CASSNGQGRQLFF
-,-,TRBV20-1,TRBJ1-5,TGCAGTGCGCTACAGGGTGAGCCCCAGCATTTT,CSALQGEPQHF
-,many,TRBV4-2,TRBJ2-2,TGTGCCAGCAGCCAAGATTCGGGGGTGTGGACAGCGGACGGCACCGGGGAGCTGTTTTTT,CASSQDSGVWTADGTGELFF
-,-,TRBV11-2,TRBJ2-5,TGTGCCAGCAGCTTAGGTTCCGGTATACGCGGAGAGACCCAGTACTTC,CASSLGSGIRGETQYF
-,-,TRBV12-5,TRBJ1-1,TGTGCTAGTGCCCACGACAGAGGGAACGCTGAAGCTTTCTTT,CASAHDRGNAEAFF
-,many,TRBV12-3/TRBV12-4,TRBJ2-2,TGTGCCAGCAGTTTTCAGGGAAACACCGGGGAGCTGTTTTTT,CASSFQGNTGELFF
-,-,TRBV9,TRBJ2-7,TGTGCCAGCAGCGTGGCGGCGGCCTCCTACGAGCAGTACTTC,CASSVAAASYEQYF
-,few,TRBV11-2,TRBJ2-1,TGTGCCAGCAGCTTAGCTTCACCTAGGACGGGCAATGAGCAGTTCTTC,CASSLASPRTGNEQFF
TRBD1,few,TRBV5-1,TRBJ1-4,TGCGCCAGCAGGCCAGACAGGGATCGAGAAAAACTGTTTTTT,CASRPDRDREKLFF
TRBD2,few,TRBV12-3/TRBV12-4,TRBJ2-1,TGTGCCAGCAGTCTCCGACGGGGGGGCGACTACAATGAGCAGTTCTTC,CASSLRRGGDYNEQFF
TRBD1,-,TRBV7-7,TRBJ2-7,TGTGCCAGCAGCTACGGGACAGAACTCGAGCAGTACTTC,CASSYGTELEQYF
-,few,TRBV7-2,TRBJ2-3,TGTGCCAGCAGTTCACGCCCCACAGATACGCAGTATTTT,CASSSRPTDTQYF
-,-,TRBV12-3/TRBV12-4,TRBJ1-2,TGTGCCAGCAGTACAGGGTGGATAGGCTACACCTTC,CASSTGWIGYTF
TRBD1,few,TRBV10-3,TRBJ2-5,TGTGCCATCAGTCCCGGGACAGGACAAGAGACCCAGTACTTC,CAISPGTGQETQYF
TRBD1,few,TRBV12-3/TRBV12-4,TRBJ1-2,TGTGCCAGCAGTTTGGACAGGGGTGGCTATGGCTACACCTTC,CASSLDRGGYGYTF
-,many,TRBV20-1,TRBJ1-6,TGCAGTGCTAGAGAATTAGGGGCGTACAATTCACCCCTCCACTTT,CSARELGAYNSPLHF
-,-,TRBV4-2,TRBJ1-1,TGTGCCAGCAGCCAAGGACAGAACACTGAAGCTTTCTTT,CASSQGQNTEAFF
TRBD1,-,TRBV20-1,TRBJ1-3,TGCAGTGCTAGGACAGGGGGAGGGAACACCATATATTTT,CSARTGGGNTIYF
-,many,TRBV27,TRBJ1-5,TGTGCCAGCAGTTTCGGATTCAATCAGCCCCAGCATTTT,CASSFGFNQPQHF
-,many,TRBV12-3/TRBV12-4,TRBJ1-4,TGTGCCAGCAGTTTAGCGAGGGGAGGCGGTGAAAAACTGTTTTTT,CASSLARGGGEKLFF
-,-,TRBV29-1,TRBJ1-1,TGCAGCGTTGAAGGCGACGGAATGAACACTGAAGCTTTCTTT,CSVEGDGMNTEAFF
-,many,TRBV7-6,TRBJ2-4,TGTGCCAGCAGCTTAGCGGGGGGTATAAAAAACATTCAGTACTTC,CASSLAGGIKNIQYF
-,many,TRBV19,TRBJ1-2,TGTGCCACCCTTGGACAGCCTAACTATGGCTACACCTTC,CATLGQPNYGYTF
-,many,TRBV7-8,TRBJ2-1,TGTGCCAGCAGCTTGACGAAGAGCTCCTACAATGAGCAGTTCTTC,CASSLTKSSYNEQFF
-,many,TRBV11-3,TRBJ2-2,TGTGCCAGCAGCTTAAGGGATGGCACCGGGGAGCTGTTTTTT,CASSLRDGTGELFF
TRBD1,-,TRBV29-1,TRBJ1-5,TGCAGCGTTAGCCAGGGGGCTGAACAGCCCCAGCATTTT,CSVSQGAEQPQHF
-,-,TRBV25-1,TRBJ1-1,TGTGCCAGCAGTGAACCAGGAGGGGGTAGGGCTTTCTTT,CASSEPGGGRAFF
-,many,TRBV11-2,TRBJ2-1,TGTGCCAGCAGCCCCGGGGGCCAGGACTACAATGAGCAGTTCTTC,CASSPGGQDYNEQFF
-,once,TRBV12-3/TRBV12-4,TRBJ1-2,TGTGCCAGCAGACCGTCGGGGAGGGTCTATGGCTACACCTTC,CASRPSGRVYGYTF
-,medium-sized,TRBV9,TRBJ1-1,TGTGCCAGCAGCGTAGACCCTTCGACAGGAGCGAACACTGAAGCTTTCTTT,CASSVDPSTGANTEAFF
-,-,TRBV3-1,TRBJ2-5,TGTGCCAGCAGCCAATCCCCTGGGACATCGGATACCCAGTACTTC,CASSQSPGTSDTQYF
TRBD1,-,TRBV20-1,TRBJ1-5,TGCAGTGCTAAACTACAGGGGCGTAGCAATCAGCCCCAGCATTTT,CSAKLQGRSNQPQHF
TRBD1,many,TRBV7-2,TRBJ1-5,TGTGCCAGCAGCCCAGGTGACAGGGCCAATCAGCCCCAGCATTTT,CASSPGDRANQPQHF
TRBD1,few,TRBV5-1,TRBJ2-2,TGCGCCAGCAGCTGGGGACAGCTCACCGGGGAGCTGTTTTTT,CASSWGQLTGELFF
-,many,TRBV7-6,TRBJ1-2,TGTGCCAGCAGCCCAGGACGGGGGACCTATGGCTACACCTTC,CASSPGRGTYGYTF
TRBD2,many,TRBV4-1,TRBJ2-5,TGCGCCAGCAGCCAAGCCCCTAGCGGGGGGCCCCAAGAGACCCAGTACTTC,CASSQAPSGGPQETQYF
-,-,TRBV7-9,TRBJ1-6,TGTGCCAGCAGCCCCCAGAGGTCACCCCTCCACTTT,CASSPQRSPLHF
-,-,TRBV20-1,TRBJ1-4,TGCAGTGCTACGGGGTGGCAGAATGAAAAACTGTTTTTT,CSATGWQNEKLFF
-,many,TRBV19,TRBJ2-1,TGTGCCAGTAGTATAAGTACGGCCTCGGGGAATGAGCAGTTCTTC,CASSISTASGNEQFF
TRBD2,many,TRBV20-1,TRBJ2-3,TGCAGGGCCCTAGCGGGGGGGACAGATACGCAGTATTTT,CRALAGGTDTQYF